The present T cell receptor beta chain was sequenced within a study of T cells after yellow fever vaccination. Findings of the study overall: Peak timing came faster in the weaker secondary response, day 5 versus 15.

Template-switching 5'RACE yielded the TCR cDNA; a universal primer site and UMIs were added in the process. TCRdb re-called the 5' RACE reads with MiXCR, one entry per CDR3 protein. This sample has 96,000 or so distinct CDR3 sequences, with almost 9% found just once. Trimming took off 6 bases at V and 14 bases at J, with 16 bases between the two ends. The CDR3 consists of 10 residues. CDR1 and CDR2 from the germline V gene are SQVTM and ANQGSEA. The chain couples TRBV29-1 to TRBJ1-2; no reliable D call. This TCR came from a man between 18 and 35 years old who received the YFV17D yellow fever vaccine. The sequenced sample was CD8+ T cells not binding an NS4B(214-222) dextramer, sorted from PBMCs, obtained less than 16 days after the first yellow fever vaccination. The CDR3 here is CSVSVTAETF. In nucleotides, the CDR3 is TGCAGCGTGTCCGTGACGGCTGAAACCTTC.